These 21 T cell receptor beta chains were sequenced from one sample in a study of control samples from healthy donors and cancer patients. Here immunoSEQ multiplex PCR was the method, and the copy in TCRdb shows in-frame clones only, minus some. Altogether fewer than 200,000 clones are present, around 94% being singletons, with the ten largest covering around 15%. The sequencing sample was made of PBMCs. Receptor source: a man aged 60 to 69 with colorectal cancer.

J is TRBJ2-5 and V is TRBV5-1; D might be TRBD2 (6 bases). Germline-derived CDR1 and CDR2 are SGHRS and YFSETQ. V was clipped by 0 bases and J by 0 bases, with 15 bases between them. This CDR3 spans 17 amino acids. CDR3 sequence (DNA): TGCGCCAGCAGCTTGGGGTCTGGCGGGGCGTACCAAGAGACCCAGTACTTC. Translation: CASSLGSGGAYQETQYF. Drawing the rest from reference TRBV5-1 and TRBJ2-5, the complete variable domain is KAGVTQTPRYLIKTRGQQVTLSCSPISGHRSVSWYQQTPGQGLQFLFEYFSETQRNKGNFPGRFSGRQFSNSRSEMNVSTLELGDSALYLCASSLGSGGAYQETQYFGPGTRLLVL.

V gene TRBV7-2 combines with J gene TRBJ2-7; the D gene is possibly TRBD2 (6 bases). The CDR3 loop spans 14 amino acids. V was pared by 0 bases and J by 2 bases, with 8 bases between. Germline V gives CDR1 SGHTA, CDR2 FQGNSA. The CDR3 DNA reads TGTGCCAGCAGCTTAGCGGGGGGTCCCTACGAGCAGTACTTC. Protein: CASSLAGGPYEQYF.

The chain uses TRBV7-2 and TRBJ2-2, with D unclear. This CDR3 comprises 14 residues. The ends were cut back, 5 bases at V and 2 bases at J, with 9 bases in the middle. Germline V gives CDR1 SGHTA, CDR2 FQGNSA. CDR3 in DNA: TGTGCCAGCAGCGCCAGGATAAACACCGGGGAGCTGTTTTTT. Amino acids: CASSARINTGELFF.

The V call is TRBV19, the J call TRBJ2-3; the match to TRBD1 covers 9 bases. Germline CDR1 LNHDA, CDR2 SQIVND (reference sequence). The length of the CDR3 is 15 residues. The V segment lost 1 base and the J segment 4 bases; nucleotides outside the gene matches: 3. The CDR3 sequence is CASSIGDRDADTQYF. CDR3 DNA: TGTGCCAGTAGTATAGGGGACAGGGACGCAGATACGCAGTATTTT.

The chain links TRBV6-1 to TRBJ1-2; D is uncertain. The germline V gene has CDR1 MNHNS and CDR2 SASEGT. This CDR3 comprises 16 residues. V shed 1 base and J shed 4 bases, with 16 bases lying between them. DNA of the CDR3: TGTGCCAGCAGTGAAGTCTCGTTTGGCGGGCTCTATGGCTACACCTTC. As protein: CASSEVSFGGLYGYTF.

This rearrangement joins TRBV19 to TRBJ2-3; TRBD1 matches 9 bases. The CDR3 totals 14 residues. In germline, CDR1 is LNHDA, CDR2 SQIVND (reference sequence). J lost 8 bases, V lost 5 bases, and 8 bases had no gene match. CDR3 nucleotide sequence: TGTGCCAGTAGTTCCCGACAGGGGGTAGCTACGCAGTATTTT. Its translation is CASSSRQGVATQYF.

The CDR3 nucleotides are TGTGCCAGCGCTGCCGGGCCGGGAAACACCATATATTTT. Translated: CASAAGPGNTIYF. V and J are TRBV6-6 and TRBJ1-3; D not certain. Trimming took 8 bases from V and 4 from J, leaving 12 bases between them. The CDR3 spans 13 residues. Germline V gene sequence: CDR1 MNHNY, CDR2 SVGAGI (reference sequence).

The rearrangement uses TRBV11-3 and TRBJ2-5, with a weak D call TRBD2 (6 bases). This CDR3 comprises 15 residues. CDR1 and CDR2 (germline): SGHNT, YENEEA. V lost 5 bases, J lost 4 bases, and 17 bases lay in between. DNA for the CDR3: TGTGCCAGCAGCCAAACTAGCCGGCGGAGAGAGACCCAGTACTTC. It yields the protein CASSQTSRRRETQYF. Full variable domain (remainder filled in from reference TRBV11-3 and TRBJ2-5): EAGVVQSPRYKIIEKKQPVAFWCNPISGHNTLYWYLQNLGQGPELLIRYENEEAVDDSQLPKDRFSAERLKGVDSTLKIQPAELGDSAVYLCASSQTSRRRETQYFGPGTRLLVL.

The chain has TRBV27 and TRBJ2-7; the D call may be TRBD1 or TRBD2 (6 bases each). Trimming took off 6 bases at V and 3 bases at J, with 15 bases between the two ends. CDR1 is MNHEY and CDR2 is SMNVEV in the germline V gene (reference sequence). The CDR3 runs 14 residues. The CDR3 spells CASSRRGDLYEQYF. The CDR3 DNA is TGTGCCAGCAGCCGGAGGGGGGACCTCTACGAGCAGTACTTC.

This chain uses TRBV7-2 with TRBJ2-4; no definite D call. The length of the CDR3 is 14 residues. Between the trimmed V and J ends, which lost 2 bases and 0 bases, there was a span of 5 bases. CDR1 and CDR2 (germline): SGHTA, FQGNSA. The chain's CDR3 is CASSLFLAKNIQYF. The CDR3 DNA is TGTGCCAGCAGCTTATTCCTAGCCAAAAACATTCAGTACTTC.

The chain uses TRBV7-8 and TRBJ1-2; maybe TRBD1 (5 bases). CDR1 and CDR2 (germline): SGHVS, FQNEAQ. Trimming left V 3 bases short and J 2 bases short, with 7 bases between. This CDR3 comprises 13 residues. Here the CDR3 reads CASSLTENYGYTF. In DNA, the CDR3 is TGTGCCAGCAGCTTGACAGAAAACTATGGCTACACCTTC.

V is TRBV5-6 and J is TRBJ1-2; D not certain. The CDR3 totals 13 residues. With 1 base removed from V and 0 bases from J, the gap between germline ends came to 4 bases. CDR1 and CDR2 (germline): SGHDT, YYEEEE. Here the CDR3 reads CASSLWANYGYTF. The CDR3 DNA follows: TGTGCCAGCAGCTTGTGGGCTAACTATGGCTACACCTTC.

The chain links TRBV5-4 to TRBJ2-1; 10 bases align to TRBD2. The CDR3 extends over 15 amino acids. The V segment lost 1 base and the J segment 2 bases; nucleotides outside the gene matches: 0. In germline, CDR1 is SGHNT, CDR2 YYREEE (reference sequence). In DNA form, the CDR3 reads TGTGCCAGCAGCTTGAGCGGGGGGGCCTACAATGAGCAGTTCTTC. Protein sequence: CASSLSGGAYNEQFF.

The CDR3 region is CARQRLILPGELFF. DNA for the CDR3: TGTGCCAGACAAAGACTAATTTTGCCCGGGGAGCTGTTTTTT. The chain uses TRBV3-1 (or the pseudogene TRBV3-2) and TRBJ2-2, with D maybe TRBD2 (5 bases). V lost 9 bases to trimming and J lost 6 bases, with 17 bases between them. Germline V gene data show CDR1 as LGHDT and CDR2 as YNNKEL (reference sequence). The CDR3 sequence is 14 residues long.

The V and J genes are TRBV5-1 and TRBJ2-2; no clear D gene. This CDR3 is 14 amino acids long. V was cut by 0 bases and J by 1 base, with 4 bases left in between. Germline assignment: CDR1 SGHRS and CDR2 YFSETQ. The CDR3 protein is CASSLALNTGELFF. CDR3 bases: TGCGCCAGCAGCTTGGCTCTGAACACCGGGGAGCTGTTTTTT.

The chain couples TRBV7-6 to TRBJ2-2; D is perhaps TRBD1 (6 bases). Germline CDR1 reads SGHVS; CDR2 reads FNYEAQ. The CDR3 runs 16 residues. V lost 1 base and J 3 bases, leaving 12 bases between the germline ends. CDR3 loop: CASSLVTGVHTGELFF. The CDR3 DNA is TGTGCCAGCAGCTTAGTGACAGGAGTGCACACCGGGGAGCTGTTTTTT.

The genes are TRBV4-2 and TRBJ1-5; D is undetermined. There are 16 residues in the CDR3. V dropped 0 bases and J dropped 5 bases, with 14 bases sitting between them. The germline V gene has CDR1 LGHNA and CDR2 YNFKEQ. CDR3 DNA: TGTGCCAGCAGCCAAGACTACGGCCGAATCGATCAGCCCCAGCATTTT. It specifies CASSQDYGRIDQPQHF.

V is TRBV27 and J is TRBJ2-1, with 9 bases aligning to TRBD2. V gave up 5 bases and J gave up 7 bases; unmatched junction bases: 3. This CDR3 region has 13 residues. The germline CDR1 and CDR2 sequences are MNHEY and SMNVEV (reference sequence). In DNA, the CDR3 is TGTGCCAGCAGTGCGGGGGGGCGGAATGAGCAGTTCTTC. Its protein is CASSAGGRNEQFF.

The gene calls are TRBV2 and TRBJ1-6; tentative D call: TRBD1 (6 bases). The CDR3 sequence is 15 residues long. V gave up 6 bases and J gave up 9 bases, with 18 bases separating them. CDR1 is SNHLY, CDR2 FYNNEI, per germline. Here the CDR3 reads CASSRLRTASSPLHF. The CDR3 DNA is TGTGCCAGCAGCCGCTTGCGGACAGCAAGTTCACCCCTCCACTTT.

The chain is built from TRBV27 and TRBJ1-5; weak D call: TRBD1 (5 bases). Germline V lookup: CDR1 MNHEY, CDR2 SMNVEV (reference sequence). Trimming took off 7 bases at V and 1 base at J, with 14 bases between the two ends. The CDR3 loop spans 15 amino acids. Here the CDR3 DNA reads TGTGCCAGCATTTCGGGGGTGGTAAGCAATCAGCCCCAGCATTTT. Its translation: CASISGVVSNQPQHF.

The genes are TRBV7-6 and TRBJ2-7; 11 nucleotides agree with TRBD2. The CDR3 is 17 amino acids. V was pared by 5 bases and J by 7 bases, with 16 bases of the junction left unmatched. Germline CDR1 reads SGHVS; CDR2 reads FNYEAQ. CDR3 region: CASSLTSGDPTGGEQYF. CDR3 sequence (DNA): TGTGCCAGCAGCCTGACTAGCGGGGACCCAACGGGTGGGGAGCAGTACTTC.